The 20 T cell receptor beta chains reported below all come from one sample, sequenced in a study of blood T cell repertoires in COVID-19. Clones were read by immunoSEQ multiplex PCR, and TCRdb kept only the in-frame ones, dropping some. Of roughly 210,000 clones in the sample, around four fifths were seen once. Sequencing used peripheral blood. The source is a woman of 80 years or more with COVID-19, enrolled during active disease.

The gene calls are TRBV27 and TRBJ1-1; perhaps TRBD1 as D (6 bases). Germline-derived CDR1 and CDR2 are MNHEY and SMNVEV (reference sequence). CDR3 length equals 15 residues. The V gene lost 6 bases and the J gene lost 4 bases, with 18 bases spanning the gap. The CDR3 reads CASSGQSRGITEAFF. The CDR3 region has the DNA TGTGCCAGCAGCGGACAGTCTAGGGGGATCACTGAAGCTTTCTTT.

The gene calls are TRBV20-1 and TRBJ1-1, with D tentatively TRBD1 (5 bases). The CDR3 is 10 residues long. Trimming removed 7 bases from V and 9 bases from J, with 12 bases in between. The V gene's germline CDR1 is DFQATT and CDR2 SNEGSKA (reference sequence). The DNA of the CDR3 is TGCAGTGTAGGGGAACGGAAAGCTTTCTTT. The encoded protein is CSVGERKAFF.

The CDR3 sequence is CASSSGAVAKNIQYF. CDR3 DNA: TGTGCCAGCAGCTCAGGGGCCGTAGCCAAAAACATTCAGTACTTC. The V and J genes are TRBV6-5 and TRBJ2-4, with D tentatively TRBD1 (6 bases). The CDR3 has 15 amino acids. Germline-derived CDR1 and CDR2 are MNHEY and SVGAGI. The ends were cut back, 6 bases at V and 0 bases at J, with 12 bases in the middle.

The chain has TRBV9 and TRBJ2-2, with D possibly TRBD2 on 6 matching bases. Looked up from germline, CDR1 is SGDLS and CDR2 is YYNGEE. V gave up 2 bases and J gave up 7 bases, with 15 bases separating them. This CDR3 region has 15 residues. The CDR3 DNA reads as TGTGCCAGCAGCGTCTCCGACCGGCGGGGCGGGGAGCTGTTTTTT. It specifies CASSVSDRRGGELFF.

The chain joins TRBV7-2 to TRBJ1-1, with TRBD1 matching over 8 bases. Germline trimming cut 6 bases from V and 4 bases from J; bases unmatched to any gene: 16. Germline V gene data show CDR1 as SGHTA and CDR2 as FQGNSA. The CDR3 extends over 17 amino acids. CDR3: CASSPGRGNRGGTEAFF. The CDR3 bases are TGTGCCAGCAGTCCAGGCCGAGGGAACAGGGGGGGCACTGAAGCTTTCTTT.

The chain combines TRBV7-3 with TRBJ2-5; 8 nucleotides match TRBD2. Losses at the gene ends were 5 bases for V and 5 bases for J; bases not matched to a gene: 7. CDR1 SGHTA and CDR2 FQGTGA come from the germline V gene. This CDR3 comprises 14 residues. The CDR3 coding sequence is TGTGCCAGCAGCCAAGCGGGGGCTGGGGAGACCCAGTACTTC. It translates to CASSQAGAGETQYF.

The rearrangement uses TRBV5-1 and TRBJ1-4, with 12 bases aligning to TRBD1. The length of the CDR3 is 21 residues. The J segment lost 5 bases and the V segment lost 4 bases, leaving 21 bases of the junction unmatched. Germline assignment: CDR1 SGHRS and CDR2 YFSETQ. This CDR3 is CASSASLNRDRGPTRNEKLFF. In DNA, the CDR3 is TGCGCCAGCAGCGCAAGCCTTAATCGGGACAGGGGGCCCACGCGAAATGAAAAACTGTTTTTT.

This chain joins TRBV7-2 and TRBJ2-1; maybe TRBD2 (5 bases). There are 14 residues in the CDR3. Trimming removed 6 bases from V and 0 bases from J, with 9 bases in between. CDR1 is SGHTA, CDR2 FQGNSA, per germline. DNA for the CDR3: TGTGCCAGCAGGAAGGAGGTCTCCTACAATGAGCAGTTCTTC. Protein product: CASRKEVSYNEQFF.

This chain joins TRBV4-2 and TRBJ2-3, with D possibly being TRBD2 (6 bases). Germline V gene data show CDR1 as LGHNA and CDR2 as YNFKEQ. This CDR3 region has 13 residues. V was clipped by 4 bases and J by 9 bases, with 14 bases between them. The CDR3 is CASSPDGSSTQYF. CDR3 bases: TGTGCCAGCAGCCCCGACGGGAGTAGCACGCAGTATTTT.

This chain uses TRBV7-9 with TRBJ2-3; tentative D call: TRBD1 (5 bases). CDR3 length equals 15 residues. Germline CDR1 and CDR2: SEHNR and FQNEAQ (reference sequence). V shed 1 base and J shed 5 bases, with 13 bases lying between them. CDR3 DNA sequence: TGTGCCAGCAGCTTAGGGCGGTCTAGGGGAGATACGCAGTATTTT. It encodes CASSLGRSRGDTQYF.

The chain uses TRBV7-2 and TRBJ1-4; unclear D gene. Germline assignment: CDR1 SGHTA and CDR2 FQGNSA. Trimming took off 1 base at V and 0 bases at J, with 6 bases between the two ends. The CDR3 totals 15 residues. The CDR3 loop reads CASSLEGATNEKLFF. The DNA for the CDR3 is TGTGCCAGCAGCTTAGAAGGAGCAACTAATGAAAAACTGTTTTTT.

The genes are TRBV6-5 and TRBJ2-7, with 9 bases fitting TRBD1. Germline V gives CDR1 MNHEY, CDR2 SVGAGI. Losses at the gene ends were 6 bases for V and 2 bases for J; bases not matched to a gene: 8. The CDR3 has 15 amino acids. The CDR3 region has the DNA TGTGCCAGCAGCCTGGGGGGACAGGGCACCTACGAGCAGTACTTC. Encoded protein: CASSLGGQGTYEQYF.

The J gene is TRBJ1-1, the V gene TRBV19; 12 positions match TRBD1. Germline CDR1 and CDR2: LNHDA and SQIVND (reference sequence). J gave up 5 bases and V 6 bases, and 4 bases lay outside the gene matches. The CDR3 has 14 residues. DNA for the CDR3: TGTGCCAGTAGGGGGGACAGGGGGCGAACTGAAGCTTTCTTT. Its protein is CASRGDRGRTEAFF.

This sequence joins TRBV28 and TRBJ1-5; D gene unclear. Germline CDR1 is MDHEN and CDR2 is SYDVKM. V was trimmed by 4 bases and J by 3 bases, leaving 7 bases between them. This CDR3 is built from 13 residues. DNA of the CDR3: TGTGCCAGCAGTTCACGCGTCAATCAGCCCCAGCATTTT. As protein: CASSSRVNQPQHF.

The CDR3 here is CASSFGFGPEAYGYTF. For the CDR3, the DNA is TGTGCCAGCAGTTTCGGGTTCGGTCCGGAGGCGTATGGCTACACCTTC. This chain joins TRBV28 and TRBJ1-2; D is undetermined. The ends were cut back, 3 bases at V and 5 bases at J, with 19 bases in the middle. This CDR3 is 16 amino acids long. The germline V gene has CDR1 MDHEN and CDR2 SYDVKM.

The chain carries TRBV21-1 and TRBJ2-7; the table names TRBD1, a call not compared with the DNA. TRBV21-1 is tagged as a pseudogene. The CDR3 has 18 residues. Here the CDR3 DNA reads TGTGCCAGCAGCAAACCGACAGGGGACCCACCCTTCTCCTACGAGCAGTACGTC. Encoded protein: CASSKPTGDPPFSYEQYV.

This chain connects TRBV18 to TRBJ2-1, with 9 bases matching TRBD2. This CDR3 region has 19 residues. Germline assignment: CDR1 KGHSH and CDR2 LQKENI. With V trimmed by 0 bases and J by 1 base, 10 bases remained unmatched. The CDR3 DNA reads as TGTGCCAGCTCACCACCGGTGGCGGGGGGGCGAAGGTCCTACAATGAGCAGTTCTTC. Amino acids: CASSPPVAGGRRSYNEQFF.

The CDR3 DNA reads TGTGCCAGCAGCTTAGTCCTCGGGACAGGGGCCACTGAAGCTTTCTTT. The encoded protein is CASSLVLGTGATEAFF. The J gene is TRBJ1-1, the V gene TRBV7-2; 10 bases are a match to TRBD1. The ends lost 1 base at V and 4 bases at J; junction bases unmatched: 6. Germline V gives CDR1 SGHTA, CDR2 FQGNSA. The CDR3 loop spans 16 amino acids.

The rearrangement joins TRBV5-1 to TRBJ2-1; D ambiguous. The V end lost 4 bases, the J end lost 6 bases, and 8 bases lay between the germline ends. This CDR3 has 12 residues. Germline lookup yields CDR1 SGHRS and CDR2 YFSETQ. The CDR3 DNA sequence: TGCGCCAGCAGCCCACCTAGCAATGAGCAGTTCTTC. This encodes CASSPPSNEQFF.

V gene TRBV7-9 combines with J gene TRBJ1-2; TRBD1 agrees at 8 bases. V lost 1 base and J lost 5; bases outside the gene matches: 0. Germline CDR1 reads SEHNR; CDR2 reads FQNEAQ (reference sequence). This CDR3 is built from 13 residues. CDR3 region: CASSLGQGYGYTF. CDR3 bases: TGTGCCAGCAGCTTAGGACAGGGGTATGGCTACACCTTC.